This is a list of T cell receptor beta chains from one sample in a study of blood T cell repertoires in COVID-19. The assay was immunoSEQ multiplex PCR, and TCRdb's table has in-frame clones only and misses some. The sample yields some 10,000 clones, 85% to 90% seen once. Sequencing was carried out using peripheral blood. These receptors all stem from a woman aged 55-69 years with active COVID-19. The CDR3 runs from the conserved cysteine through the conserved F or W. Each record gives: clone size, D gene, J gene, V gene, CDR3 protein, CDR3 DNA. The D gene is left open where the match is weak. Clone size is shown for a subset of rows, as once, few, many or a class of expanded clone.

.	TRBD1	TRBJ1-2	TRBV10-3	CAISSPTGGAFGYTF	TGTGCCATCAGTTCCCCGACAGGGGGCGCCTTTGGCTACACCTTC
.	TRBD2	TRBJ2-2	TRBV5-1	CASSLDGGASTGELFF	TGCGCCAGCAGCTTAGACGGGGGGGCGAGCACCGGGGAGCTGTTTTTT
.	.	TRBJ1-2	TRBV9	CASSVDGRTEVGYTF	TGTGCCAGCAGCGTAGACGGGCGGACAGAGGTCGGCTACACCTTC
.	.	TRBJ2-1	TRBV19	CASGLGGRPYNEQFF	TGTGCCAGTGGGCTTGGGGGGAGACCCTACAATGAGCAGTTCTTC
.	.	TRBJ2-5	TRBV6-5	CASSYGGLQETQYF	TGTGCCAGCAGTTACGGGGGACTCCAAGAGACCCAGTACTTC
.	.	TRBJ1-3	TRBV19	CASSDTVSGNTIYF	TGTGCCAGTAGCGACACCGTCTCTGGAAACACCATATATTTT
.	.	TRBJ2-4	TRBV9	CASSASQSGEAKNIQYF	TGTGCCAGCAGCGCTTCCCAATCGGGGGAGGCCAAAAACATTCAGTACTTC
.	.	TRBJ1-4	TRBV4-1	CASSLTDRSNEKLFF	TGCGCCAGCAGCCTAACGGACAGATCTAATGAAAAACTGTTTTTT
.	.	TRBJ2-7	TRBV10-3	CAISPGSSERMRYEQYF	TGTGCCATCAGTCCTGGATCGAGCGAGCGTATGCGGTACGAGCAGTACTTC
.	.	TRBJ1-2	TRBV19	CASSPAGQLVNYGYTF	TGTGCCAGTAGCCCAGCCGGACAACTTGTTAACTATGGCTACACCTTC
.	TRBD1	TRBJ1-2	TRBV7-8	CASTQGVVGNYGYTF	TGTGCCAGCACCCAGGGGGTGGTTGGTAACTATGGCTACACCTTC
.	.	TRBJ1-3	TRBV19	CASSIGRPLPGNTIYF	TGTGCCAGTAGTATAGGGAGGCCCCTCCCTGGAAACACCATATATTTT
once	.	TRBJ1-3	TRBV3-1/TRBV3-2	CASSQGTVGNTIYF	TGTGCCAGCAGCCAAGGGACAGTCGGAAACACCATATATTTT
.	TRBD2	TRBJ2-3	TRBV3-1/TRBV3-2	CASSPRKSSGGVDTQYF	TGTGCCAGCAGCCCCCGAAAGTCGAGCGGGGGGGTAGATACGCAGTATTTT
.	TRBD1	TRBJ2-3	TRBV2	CASRTGGQGSTDTQYF	TGTGCCAGCCGAACGGGTGGACAGGGAAGCACAGATACGCAGTATTTT
.	.	TRBJ2-7	TRBV5-1	CASSLSTSPTFPYEQYF	TGCGCCAGCAGCTTAAGCACCTCTCCCACCTTCCCCTACGAGCAGTACTTC
.	TRBD1	TRBJ2-1	TRBV5-1	CASSLGGGEGNEQFF	TGCGCCAGCAGCTTGGGAGGGGGCGAGGGGAATGAGCAGTTCTTC
.	.	TRBJ2-1	TRBV12-3/TRBV12-4	CASTVSYNEQFF	TGTGCCAGCACTGTCTCCTACAATGAGCAGTTCTTC
.	TRBD1	TRBJ1-1	TRBV15	CATSRDPFTGGNTEAFF	TGTGCCACCAGCAGAGATCCTTTTACAGGGGGGAACACTGAAGCTTTCTTT
.	.	TRBJ2-7	TRBV7-2	CASSPRGHGGEQYF	TGTGCCAGCAGCCCGCGGGGGCATGGGGGAGAGCAGTACTTC
once	TRBD1	TRBJ1-5	TRBV5-1	CASRLEGAGNQPQHF	TGCGCCAGCAGGCTCGAGGGGGCAGGCAATCAGCCCCAGCATTTT
.	TRBD1	TRBJ1-5	TRBV7-8	CASSLVTGVWQPQHF	TGTGCCAGCAGCTTAGTGACAGGGGTTTGGCAGCCCCAGCATTTT
.	TRBD2	TRBJ2-1	TRBV9	CASSPKGTSGRNEQFF	TGTGCCAGCAGCCCGAAGGGGACTAGCGGGAGGAATGAGCAGTTCTTC
.	TRBD2	TRBJ2-7	TRBV5-4	CASSERLAGAYEQYF	TGTGCCAGCAGCGAGAGACTAGCGGGAGCCTACGAGCAGTACTTC
.	TRBD1	TRBJ1-1	TRBV6-2/TRBV6-3	CASSYSGQFMNTEAFF	TGTGCCAGCAGTTACTCGGGACAGTTCATGAACACTGAAGCTTTCTTT
.	TRBD2	TRBJ2-7	TRBV7-8	CASSFESSGRGGSYEQYF	TGTGCCAGCAGCTTTGAATCTAGCGGGAGAGGCGGCTCCTACGAGCAGTACTTC
.	.	TRBJ2-3	TRBV29-1	CSLSPGLHTDTQYF	TGCAGCTTATCCCCGGGACTCCACACAGATACGCAGTATTTT
.	.	TRBJ2-5	TRBV7-2	CASSLSARGEKTQYF	TGTGCCAGCAGCTTATCCGCCCGGGGTGAGAAGACCCAGTACTTC
.	TRBD2	TRBJ2-1	TRBV28	CASTAGLAGGTTYNEQFF	TGTGCCAGCACCGCTGGACTAGCGGGGGGCACCACCTACAATGAGCAGTTCTTC
.	.	TRBJ2-4	TRBV5-1	CASSSEAAKNIQYF	TGCGCCAGCAGCTCCGAGGCAGCCAAAAACATTCAGTACTTC
.	TRBD2	TRBJ2-1	TRBV6-6	CASSRVTGTSGVYNEQFF	TGTGCCAGCAGTCGAGTTACCGGGACTAGCGGGGTTTACAATGAGCAGTTCTTC
.	.	TRBJ2-3	TRBV5-6	CASSQTRDTQYF	TGTGCCAGCAGCCAGACGAGGGATACGCAGTATTTT
few	TRBD1	TRBJ1-5	TRBV6-2/TRBV6-3	CASSYPPDRVGQPQHF	TGTGCCAGCAGTTACCCCCCTGACAGGGTGGGACAGCCCCAGCATTTT
.	TRBD1	TRBJ1-5	TRBV15	CATSRGDRYQPQHF	TGTGCCACCAGCAGAGGGGACAGATATCAGCCCCAGCATTTT
.	.	TRBJ2-6	TRBV19	CASSMGGSGANVLTF	TGTGCCAGTAGTATGGGGGGCTCTGGGGCCAACGTCCTGACTTTC
.	TRBD1	TRBJ2-2	TRBV10-3	CAIGQVGAGELFF	TGTGCCATCGGACAGGTTGGGGCCGGGGAGCTGTTTTTT
once	.	TRBJ1-2	TRBV5-1	CASMAEAMSYTF	TGCGCCAGCATGGCGGAGGCTATGAGCTACACCTTC
.	TRBD1	TRBJ2-5	TRBV10-2	CASSGTGMIETQYF	TGCGCCAGCAGTGGGACAGGGATGATAGAGACCCAGTACTTC
.	TRBD2	TRBJ2-2	TRBV25-1	CASRLAGNTGELFF	TGTGCCAGCAGGCTAGCGGGAAACACCGGGGAGCTGTTTTTT
.	TRBD1	TRBJ1-1	TRBV19	CASIGVGGGTEAFF	TGTGCCAGTATAGGAGTAGGGGGCGGCACTGAAGCTTTCTTT
.	TRBD2	TRBJ2-7	TRBV14	CASSQTINFGRAYEQYF	TGTGCCAGCAGCCAAACAATAAATTTCGGGAGGGCCTACGAGCAGTACTTC
.	.	TRBJ1-2	TRBV19	CASRSRPNPSTNYGYTF	TGTGCCAGTAGGTCGCGCCCTAACCCCTCTACCAACTATGGCTACACCTTC
few	TRBD2	TRBJ2-1	TRBV18	CASSPTLAGGTYNEQFF	TGTGCCAGCTCACCGACATTAGCGGGGGGGACGTACAATGAGCAGTTCTTC
.	.	TRBJ1-5	TRBV2	CASSERTGIHQPQHF	TGTGCCAGCAGTGAACGAACAGGGATCCATCAGCCCCAGCATTTT
.	.	TRBJ2-2	TRBV28	CASIRGTGELFF	TGTGCCAGCATAAGGGGCACCGGGGAGCTGTTTTTT
once	.	TRBJ1-1	TRBV7-2	CASSLAQEGPEAFF	TGTGCCAGCAGCTTAGCCCAGGAGGGTCCCGAAGCTTTCTTT